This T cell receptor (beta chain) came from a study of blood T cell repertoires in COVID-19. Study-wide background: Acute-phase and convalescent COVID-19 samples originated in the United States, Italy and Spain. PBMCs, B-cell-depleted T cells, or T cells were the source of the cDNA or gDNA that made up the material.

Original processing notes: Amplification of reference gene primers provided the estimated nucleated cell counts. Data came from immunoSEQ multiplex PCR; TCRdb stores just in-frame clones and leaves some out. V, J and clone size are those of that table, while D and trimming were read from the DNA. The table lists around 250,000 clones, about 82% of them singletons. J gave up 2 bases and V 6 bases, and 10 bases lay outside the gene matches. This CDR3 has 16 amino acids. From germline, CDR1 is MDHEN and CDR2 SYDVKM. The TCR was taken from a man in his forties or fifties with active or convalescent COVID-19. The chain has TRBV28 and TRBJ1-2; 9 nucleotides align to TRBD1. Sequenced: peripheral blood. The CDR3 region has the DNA TGTGCCAGCAGGACTCGGTGGGACAGGGTCAACTATGGCTACACCTTC. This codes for CASRTRWDRVNYGYTF.